One T cell receptor (beta chain) is described in this entry. This sample was included in a study of cytomegalovirus exposure and HLA in healthy donors. The PCR contained 60 Vbeta and 13 Jbeta primers. Method: immunoSEQ multiplex PCR; TCRdb's copy keeps in-frame clones and lacks some. The table shows around 120,000 clones, with around three quarters occurring only once. This CDR3 has 15 amino acids. Germline V gene lookup returns CDR1 WSHSY and CDR2 SAAADI. Trimming took 3 bases from V and 4 from J; bases not matched to a gene: 4. The sample comprised PBMCs. The V and J genes are TRBV10-2 and TRBJ2-3, with 10 bases that match TRBD2. The clonotype comes from a man aged 50 to 59 in good health and CMV-seropositive. The CDR3, as DNA: TGCGCCAGCAGTGAACCAGCGGGGGGGCCAGATACGCAGTATTTT. Translated, it gives CASSEPAGGPDTQYF.